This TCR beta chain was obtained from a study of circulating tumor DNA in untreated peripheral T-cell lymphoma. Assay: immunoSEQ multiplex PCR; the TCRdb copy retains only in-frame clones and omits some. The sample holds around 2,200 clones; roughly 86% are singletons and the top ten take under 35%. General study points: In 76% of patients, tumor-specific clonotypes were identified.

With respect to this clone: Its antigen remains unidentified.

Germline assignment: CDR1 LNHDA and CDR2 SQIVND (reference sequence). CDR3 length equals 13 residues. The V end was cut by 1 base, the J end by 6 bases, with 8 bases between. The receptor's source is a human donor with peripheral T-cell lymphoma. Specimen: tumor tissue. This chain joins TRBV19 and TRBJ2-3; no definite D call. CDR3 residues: CASSIGLADTQYF. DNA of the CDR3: TGTGCCAGTAGTATAGGACTTGCTGATACGCAGTATTTT.